This T cell receptor (beta chain) came from a study of blood T cell repertoires in COVID-19. Study at large: From the United States, Italy and Spain came samples of acute and convalescent COVID-19. In each case, the material was cDNA or gDNA derived from T cells, B-cell-depleted T cells, or PBMCs.

Participants classified as exposed had met a COVID-19 case within 2 weeks before study entry. V was cut by 6 bases and J by 0 bases, with 5 bases left in between. This CDR3 spans 12 amino acids. As processed by the authors: Estimated nucleated cell counts came from reference gene primer amplification. Using immunoSEQ multiplex PCR, the repertoire was profiled, and TCRdb retains in-frame clones only, with some absent. That table furnishes V, J and clone size, whereas the DNA furnished D and trimming. The data contain 300,000 to 350,000 clones, roughly 90% of them singletons. The sequence was collected from a woman in her twenties or thirties who had been exposed to COVID-19. Sequencing used PBMCs or T cells enriched from blood (not recorded which). V gene TRBV12-3 or TRBV12-4 combines with J gene TRBJ1-1; tentatively, D is TRBD1 (5 bases). The CDR3 loop is CASRGVNTEAFF. Written as DNA, the CDR3 is TGTGCCAGCAGAGGGGTGAACACTGAAGCTTTCTTT.